The rows below give T cell receptor beta chains drawn from one sample of a study of neurological immune-mediated disorders. TCRdb independently ran MiXCR on the 5' RACE reads; one entry per CDR3 protein. The table records tens of thousands of distinct CDR3 sequences, 3% to 4% of them present only once. The sample was PBMCs. These receptors all come from a woman in her forties or fifties with multiple sclerosis. The CDR3 runs from the conserved cysteine through the conserved F or W. D genes are given only for firm matches. Clone size, where shown, is once, few, many, or a class for clones that have expanded.

>.|TRBJ1-5|many|TRBV18
TGTGCCAGCTCACCAGCGGCAGGATATAGCAATCAGCCCCAGCATTTT
CASSPAAGYSNQPQHF
>.|TRBJ1-1|medium-sized|TRBV7-8
TGTGCCAGCAGCGTGGGGTGGACACGGAACACTGAAGCTTTCTTT
CASSVGWTRNTEAFF
>.|TRBJ2-2|many|TRBV5-1
TGCGCCAGCAGCACCACAGGGTATCGTGCCGGGGAGCTGTTTTTT
CASSTTGYRAGELFF
>TRBD1|TRBJ2-7|many|TRBV5-1
TGCGCCAGCAGCATGGGGACAGCCTTATACGAGCAGTACTTC
CASSMGTALYEQYF
>TRBD1|TRBJ1-5|many|TRBV12-5
TGTGCTAGTGGTTTCTCCGACAGGGGGCCGCAGCCCCAGCATTTT
CASGFSDRGPQPQHF
>.|TRBJ2-3|many|TRBV20-1
TGCAGTGTTGGAGGACAGAGCACAGATACGCAGTATTTT
CSVGGQSTDTQYF
>TRBD1|TRBJ2-7|.|TRBV20-1
TGCAGTGCTAACAGGGGGCTCTCCTACGAGCAGTACTTC
CSANRGLSYEQYF
>.|TRBJ1-5|many|TRBV7-9
TGTGCCAGCAGCTCAGGGGCAAGCAATCAGCCCCAGCATTTT
CASSSGASNQPQHF
>.|TRBJ1-6|many|TRBV5-8
TGTGCCAGCAAACTATATAATTCACCCCTCCACTTT
CASKLYNSPLHF
>.|TRBJ1-3|many|TRBV4-2
TGTGCCAGCAGCCAAGAGGTTTCCCACTCTGGAAACACCATATATTTT
CASSQEVSHSGNTIYF
>.|TRBJ1-2|many|TRBV3-1
TGTGCCAGCAGCCAACCATCTGGTAGGGGGGCCTATGGCTACACCTTC
CASSQPSGRGAYGYTF
>.|TRBJ1-2|many|TRBV12-3/TRBV12-4
TGTGCCAGCAGCTATTCACAGGGTTATGGCTACACCTTC
CASSYSQGYGYTF
>.|TRBJ2-3|many|TRBV5-1
TGCGCCAGCAGCTCCCGACAGGGAGGGGGCACAGATACGCAGTATTTT
CASSSRQGGGTDTQYF
>.|TRBJ1-6|many|TRBV4-3
TGCGCCAGCAGTTGGGGGGTTTTGTCACCCCTCAACTTT
CASSWGVLSPLNF
>.|TRBJ1-4|many|TRBV7-2
TGTGCCAGCAGCTCCGAGGGATTGGCTAATGAAAAACTGTTTTTT
CASSSEGLANEKLFF
>.|TRBJ2-7|many|TRBV5-6
TGTGCCAGCAGCTCCCGTCGTCTTGCCGGGACCGGAACCTACGAGCAGTACTTC
CASSSRRLAGTGTYEQYF
>.|TRBJ2-1|.|TRBV7-8
TGTGCCAGCAGCTTAGGGGGCGGGAATGAGCAGTTCTTC
CASSLGGGNEQFF
>.|TRBJ2-5|many|TRBV20-1
TGCAGTGCTAGTGGCCCGGGGAAGAGGGAGACCCAGTACTTC
CSASGPGKRETQYF
>.|TRBJ1-5|many|TRBV12-3/TRBV12-4
TGTGCCAGCAGTTTACAGGGCGGCAATCAGCCCCAGAATTTT
CASSLQGGNQPQNF
>.|TRBJ2-7|many|TRBV5-1
TGCGCCAGCACCGCAAGCGGGTCTTACGAGCAGTACTTC
CASTASGSYEQYF
>.|TRBJ2-3|many|TRBV2
TGTGCCAGCAGGCACTATAGCACAGATACGCAGTATTTT
CASRHYSTDTQYF
>.|TRBJ2-2|many|TRBV12-3/TRBV12-4
TGTGCCAGCAACCTAGGAGTCACCGGGGAGCTGTTTTTT
CASNLGVTGELFF
>.|TRBJ1-5|many|TRBV7-2
TGTGCCAGCAGCTTAGTAGCAGGGAATCAGCCCCAGCATTTT
CASSLVAGNQPQHF
>.|TRBJ1-6|many|TRBV7-2
TGTGCCAGCAGCTTCCGTACGGGCGGCATTTCACCCCTCCACTTT
CASSFRTGGISPLHF
>.|TRBJ2-7|many|TRBV9
TGTGCCAGCAGCGTAGTTCCGGGCGACTCCTACGAGCAGTACTTC
CASSVVPGDSYEQYF
>.|TRBJ1-2|many|TRBV3-1
TGTGCCAGCAGCCAAGTCCCCGGGCGGAGTGGCTACACCTTC
CASSQVPGRSGYTF